Included here is one T cell receptor beta chain sequence, with context. Here immunoSEQ multiplex PCR was the method, and the copy in TCRdb shows in-frame clones only, minus some. This table has some 100,000 clones, about 92% appearing once. This sample stems from a study of OX40 agonist ivuxolimab in advanced cancers. About the research overall: Therapy given before enrollment (anti-PD-1, anti-PD-L1 or anti-CTLA-4) was allowed, and around 41% had some.

CDR1 and CDR2 from the germline V gene are SGHAT and FQNNGV. The CDR3 contains 19 residues. Trimming at V came to 1 base and at J to 0 bases, leaving 8 bases not matched to a gene. This TCR derives from an adult with an advanced solid tumor such as melanoma, head and neck, liver or kidney cancer. The material sequenced was CD4+ or CD8+ T cells sorted from blood, taken in a trial of the OX40 agonist ivuxolimab. The V gene is TRBV11-2, the J gene TRBJ2-3; TRBD2 agrees at 12 bases. CDR3 bases: TGTGCCAGCAGCTTAGTCCTACTAGCGGGGGGTCCTAGCACAGATACGCAGTATTTT. Encoded protein: CASSLVLLAGGPSTDTQYF.